The clone carrying this T cell receptor beta chain was observed many times. Its target is unknown. This record belongs to a study of T cells after yellow fever vaccination. In the study overall: Fractions containing few cells were prepared with SMART-Seq v4 Ultra Low Input.

This CDR3 comprises 14 residues. Trimming removed 7 bases from V and 1 base from J; junction bases left unmatched: 5. The germline V gene has CDR1 MNHEY and CDR2 SMNVEV (reference sequence). Regarding the study as a whole: Only a small proportion of the clonotypes turned up in both the CD4 and the CD8 compartments, likely arising from convergent recombination.

By 5'RACE template switching, TCR cDNA was produced, with a universal primer site and UMIs added in the process. Via MiXCR, TCRdb re-called the 5' RACE reads, giving one row per CDR3 protein. The sample shows tens of thousands of distinct CDR3 sequences, roughly 7.3% of them seen only once. The sequences come from CD8+ T cells sorted from PBMCs, collected 15 days after the yellow fever booster vaccination. V is TRBV27 and J is TRBJ2-3; 7 bases agree with TRBD2. The source of this sequence is a young man who received the YFV17D yellow fever vaccine. This CDR3 reads CASNLSGGTDTQYF. The CDR3 DNA is TGTGCCAGCAACCTCAGCGGGGGCACAGATACGCAGTATTTT.